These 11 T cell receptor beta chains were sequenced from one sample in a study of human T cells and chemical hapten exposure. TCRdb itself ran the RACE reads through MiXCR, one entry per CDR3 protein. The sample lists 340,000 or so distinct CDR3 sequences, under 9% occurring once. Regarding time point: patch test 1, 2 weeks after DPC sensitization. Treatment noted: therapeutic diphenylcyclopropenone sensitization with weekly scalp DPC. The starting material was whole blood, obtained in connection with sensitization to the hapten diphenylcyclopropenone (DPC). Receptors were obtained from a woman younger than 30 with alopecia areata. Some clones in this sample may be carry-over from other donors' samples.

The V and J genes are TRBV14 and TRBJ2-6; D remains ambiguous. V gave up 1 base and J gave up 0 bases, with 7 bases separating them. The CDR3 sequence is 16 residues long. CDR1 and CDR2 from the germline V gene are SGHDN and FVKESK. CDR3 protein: CASSQVRYSGANVLTF. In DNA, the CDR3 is TGTGCCAGCAGCCAAGTTCGATACTCTGGGGCCAACGTCCTGACTTTC.

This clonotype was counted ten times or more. CDR3 coding DNA: TGTGCCAGCAGTTATTTTCGACTAGCGGGGCTTAATGAGCAGTTCTTC. The encoded protein is CASSYFRLAGLNEQFF. The rearrangement joins TRBV6-2 or TRBV6-3 to TRBJ2-1; 11 bases align to TRBD2. This CDR3 has 16 amino acids. Germline V CDR1 and CDR2: MNHEY, SVGEGT. V lost 3 bases to trimming and J lost 7 bases; unmatched junction nucleotides: 8.

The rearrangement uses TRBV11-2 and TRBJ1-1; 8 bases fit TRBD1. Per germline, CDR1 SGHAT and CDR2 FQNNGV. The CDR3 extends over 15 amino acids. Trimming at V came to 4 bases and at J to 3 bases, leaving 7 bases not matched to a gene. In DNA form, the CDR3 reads TGTGCCAGCAGCTCCCTTAGGACAGGGCACACTGAAGCTTTCTTT. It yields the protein CASSSLRTGHTEAFF.

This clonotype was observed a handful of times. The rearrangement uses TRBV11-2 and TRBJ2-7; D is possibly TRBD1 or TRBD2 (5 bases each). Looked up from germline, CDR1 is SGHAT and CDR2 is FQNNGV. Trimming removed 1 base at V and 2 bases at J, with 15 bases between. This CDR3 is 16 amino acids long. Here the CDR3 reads CASSLGGRTTPYEQYF. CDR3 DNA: TGTGCCAGCAGCTTAGGGGGACGAACCACGCCCTACGAGCAGTACTTC.

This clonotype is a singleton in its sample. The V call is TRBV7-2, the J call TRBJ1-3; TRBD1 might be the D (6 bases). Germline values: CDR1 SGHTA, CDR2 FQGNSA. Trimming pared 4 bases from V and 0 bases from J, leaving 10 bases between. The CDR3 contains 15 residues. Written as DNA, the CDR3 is TGTGCCAGCAGCTGGACAGCGAGCTCTGGAAACACCATATATTTT. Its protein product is CASSWTASSGNTIYF.

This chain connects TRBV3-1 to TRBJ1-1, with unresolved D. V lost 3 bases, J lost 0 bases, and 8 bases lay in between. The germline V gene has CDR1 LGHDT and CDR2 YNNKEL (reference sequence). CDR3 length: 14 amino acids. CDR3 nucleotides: TGTGCCAGCAGCCACTCGACGCTGAACACTGAAGCTTTCTTT. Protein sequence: CASSHSTLNTEAFF.

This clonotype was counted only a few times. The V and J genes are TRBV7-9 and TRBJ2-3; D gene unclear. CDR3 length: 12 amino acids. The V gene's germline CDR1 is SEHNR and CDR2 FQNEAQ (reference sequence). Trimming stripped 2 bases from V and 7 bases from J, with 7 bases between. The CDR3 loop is CASSLSENTQYF. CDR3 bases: TGTGCCAGCAGCTTATCGGAAAATACGCAGTATTTT.

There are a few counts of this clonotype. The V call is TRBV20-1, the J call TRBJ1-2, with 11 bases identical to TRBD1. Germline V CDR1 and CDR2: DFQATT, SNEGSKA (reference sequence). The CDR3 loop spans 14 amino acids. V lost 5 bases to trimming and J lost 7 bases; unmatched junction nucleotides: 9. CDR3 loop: CSAGSGTGGAGYTF. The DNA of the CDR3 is TGCAGTGCTGGGTCCGGGACAGGGGGGGCTGGCTACACCTTC.

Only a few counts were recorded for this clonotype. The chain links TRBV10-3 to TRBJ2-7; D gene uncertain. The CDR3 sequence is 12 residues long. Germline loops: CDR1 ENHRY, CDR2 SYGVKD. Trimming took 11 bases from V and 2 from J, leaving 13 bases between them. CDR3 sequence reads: CASAAQAYEQYF. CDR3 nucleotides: TGTGCCTCGGCGGCGCAAGCCTACGAGCAGTACTTC.

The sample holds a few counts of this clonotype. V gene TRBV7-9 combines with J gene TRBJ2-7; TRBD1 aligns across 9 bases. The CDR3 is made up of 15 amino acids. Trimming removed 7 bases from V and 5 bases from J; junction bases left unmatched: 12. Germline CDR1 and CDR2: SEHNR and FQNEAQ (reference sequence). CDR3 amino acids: CASTVPGQGAHEQYF. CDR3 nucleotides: TGTGCCAGCACTGTCCCGGGACAGGGTGCCCACGAGCAGTACTTC.

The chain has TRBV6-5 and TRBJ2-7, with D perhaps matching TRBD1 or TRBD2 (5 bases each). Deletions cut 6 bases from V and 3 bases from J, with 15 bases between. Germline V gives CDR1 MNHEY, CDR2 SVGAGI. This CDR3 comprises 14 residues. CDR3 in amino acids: CASSHRGLRYEQYF. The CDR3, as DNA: TGTGCCAGCAGCCACCGGGGCCTCCGCTACGAGCAGTACTTC.